This TCR beta chain was identified in a study of T cell responses to AZD1222 COVID-19 vaccine. Study outcomes and limitations: Two AZD1222 doses significantly raised spike-specific TCR breadth and depth over controls. There were repertoire samples only from the period after the peak T cell response. Seropositive at baseline were only six AZD1222 recipients. Nearly half of spike-specific TCRs reportedly target variant regions that are unmutated in the B.1.351 and B.1.1.7 variants.

Measured with immunoSEQ multiplex PCR; TCRdb has only the in-frame clones, and not every one. The sample shows some 150,000 clones, approximately 93% of them seen only once. Points on this clone: Its antigen is unknown.

Trimming removed 2 bases at V and 5 bases at J, with 7 bases between. CDR3 length: 12 amino acids. From germline, CDR1 is LGHDT and CDR2 YNNKEL (reference sequence). Source: peripheral blood, taken on day 0 of MenACWY control vaccination. The rearrangement links TRBV3-1 (or the pseudogene TRBV3-2) to TRBJ2-7; D not resolved. The TCR comes from an adult in good health. For the CDR3, the DNA is TGTGCCAGCAGCCAATATTCCCACGAGCAGTACTTC. It yields the protein CASSQYSHEQYF.